A single sample is the source of the 28 T cell receptor beta chains below, sequenced in a study of T cell changes during pregnancy in multiple sclerosis. Profiling relied on immunoSEQ multiplex PCR, and the TCRdb table lists in-frame clones only, not all of them. The table includes more than 35,000 clones, about 87% detected once. Sequenced here: CD4+ T cells from peripheral blood mononuclear cells, sampled before pregnancy. The origin of the receptors is a female donor with multiple sclerosis, enrolled in a pregnancy study.

This clone has a single count. The chain is built from TRBV10-1 and TRBJ1-5; D gene uncertain. Germline values: CDR1 WNHNN, CDR2 SYGVQD (reference sequence). V shed 0 bases and J shed 0 bases, with 15 bases lying between them. The CDR3 loop spans 18 amino acids. The CDR3 bases are TGCGCCAGCAGTGAGTCGCGGAGGGCAGGACGTAGCAATCAGCCCCAGCATTTT. This encodes CASSESRRAGRSNQPQHF.

The rearrangement joins TRBV30 to TRBJ2-3; D may be TRBD1 (5 bases). The CDR3 runs to 12 residues. Trimming pared 0 bases from V and 7 bases from J, leaving 8 bases between. From germline, CDR1 is GTSNPN and CDR2 SVGIG (reference sequence). CDR3 protein: CAWSVDRYTQYF. The CDR3 nucleotides read TGTGCCTGGAGTGTAGACAGATATACGCAGTATTTT. Full variable domain (rest looked up from reference TRBV30 and TRBJ2-3): SQTIHQWPATLVQPVGSPLSLECTVEGTSNPNLYWYRQAAGRGLQLLFYSVGIGQISSEVPQNLSASRPQDRQFILSSKKLLLSDSGFYLCAWSVDRYTQYFGPGTRLTVL.

J is TRBJ2-5 and V is TRBV11-2, with 10 nucleotides matching TRBD1. Germline lookup yields CDR1 SGHAT and CDR2 FQNNGV. The V segment lost 1 base and the J segment 4 bases; nucleotides outside the gene matches: 6. The CDR3 extends over 16 amino acids. The chain's CDR3 is CASSLVGTGALETQYF. DNA for the CDR3: TGTGCCAGCAGCTTAGTTGGGACAGGGGCGTTAGAGACCCAGTACTTC.

The V gene is TRBV4-3, the J gene TRBJ2-1; D may be TRBD2 (5 bases). The CDR3 spans 16 residues. The V and J ends lost 0 bases and 1 base respectively, with 10 bases between them. CDR1 LGHNA and CDR2 YSLEER come from the germline V gene. Written as DNA, the CDR3 is TGCGCCAGCAGCCAAGATATCCCGGGGTCCTACAATGAGCAGTTCTTC. Protein: CASSQDIPGSYNEQFF.

This chain connects TRBV7-2 to TRBJ1-4; 7 positions agree with TRBD1. The ends lost 2 bases at V and 4 bases at J; junction bases unmatched: 1. Looked up from germline, CDR1 is SGHTA and CDR2 is FQGNSA. The CDR3 is made up of 14 amino acids. CDR3 nucleotide sequence: TGTGCCAGCAGCTTACAGGGGGTTAATGAAAAACTGTTTTTT. Translation gives CASSLQGVNEKLFF.

The chain is built from TRBV18 and TRBJ1-6; no definite D call. V was trimmed by 3 bases and J by 13 bases, leaving 10 bases between them. CDR3 size: 12 residues. From germline, CDR1 is KGHSH and CDR2 LQKENI. CDR3 coding DNA: TGTGCCAGCTCACCTGGCGGTGATCCCCTCCACTTT. Protein sequence: CASSPGGDPLHF.

The chain joins TRBV9 to TRBJ2-2; 9 nucleotides align to TRBD1. The length of the CDR3 is 16 residues. V gave up 0 bases and J gave up 5 bases; unmatched junction bases: 5. Germline V gene data show CDR1 as SGDLS and CDR2 as YYNGEE. The CDR3 region is CASSVGGTGPTGELFF. The CDR3 DNA follows: TGTGCCAGCAGCGTAGGGGGGACAGGGCCAACCGGGGAGCTGTTTTTT.

DNA for the CDR3: TGTGCCAGCAGCTTGGGACGAGGGTCCTGGGAAAAACTGTTTTTT. Protein: CASSLGRGSWEKLFF. J is TRBJ1-4 and V is TRBV5-8, with unresolved D. The CDR3 has 15 residues. V was trimmed by 0 bases and J by 8 bases, leaving 14 bases between them. CDR1 is SGHTS, CDR2 YDEGEE, per germline.

The gene calls are TRBV9 and TRBJ1-1; no clear D gene. CDR1 and CDR2 (germline): SGDLS, YYNGEE. The CDR3 is 11 residues long. V lost 4 bases to trimming and J lost 11 bases, with 12 bases between them. The CDR3 sequence is CASSPGREAFF. The CDR3 coding sequence is TGTGCCAGCAGCCCGGGTAGGGAGGCTTTCTTT.

V and J are TRBV6-6 and TRBJ2-6; the match to TRBD2 covers 8 bases. Losses at the gene ends were 7 bases for V and 5 bases for J; bases not matched to a gene: 10. This CDR3 has 16 residues. Germline V gene lookup returns CDR1 MNHNY and CDR2 SVGAGI (reference sequence). CDR3 DNA: TGTGCCAGCACCCCGGGACTAGTCGTCCGGGCCAACGTCCTGACTTTC. As protein: CASTPGLVVRANVLTF.

V usage is TRBV6-6 and J usage is TRBJ1-4; 10 positions match TRBD1. The germline CDR1 and CDR2 sequences are MNHNY and SVGAGI (reference sequence). This CDR3 comprises 14 residues. V shed 5 bases, J shed 8 bases, and the junction held 5 bases outside the gene matches. The CDR3 nucleotides are TGTGCCAGCAGTCCGGGACAGGGGTCGGAAAAACTGTTTTTT. It translates to CASSPGQGSEKLFF.

This sequence joins TRBV5-8 and TRBJ1-1, with D possibly matching TRBD1 (5 bases). CDR1 is SGHTS and CDR2 is YDEGEE in the germline V gene. The length of the CDR3 is 17 residues. Trimming removed 0 bases at V and 3 bases at J, with 18 bases between. The CDR3 nucleotides read TGTGCCAGCAGCTTGGGGTTTCTGGGGGGGAAGGACACTGAAGCTTTCTTT. Protein: CASSLGFLGGKDTEAFF.

The CDR3 loop reads CASSPTGLVTGELFF. As DNA, the CDR3 is TGCGCCAGCAGCCCGACTGGTTTGGTCACCGGGGAGCTGTTTTTT. V and J are TRBV5-1 and TRBJ2-2; unclear D gene. V gave up 4 bases and J gave up 4 bases, with 14 bases separating them. The CDR3 sequence is 15 residues long. The V gene's germline CDR1 is SGHRS and CDR2 YFSETQ.

The chain couples TRBV7-9 to TRBJ1-1, with D unclear. V was clipped by 6 bases and J by 1 base, with 9 bases between them. The CDR3 consists of 13 residues. Germline assignment: CDR1 SEHNR and CDR2 FQNEAQ (reference sequence). This CDR3 reads CASRFLRNTEAFF. CDR3 bases: TGTGCCAGCAGATTCCTCAGGAACACTGAAGCTTTCTTT.

V usage is TRBV5-1 and J usage is TRBJ2-3; 9 nucleotides align to TRBD2. Germline V CDR1 and CDR2: SGHRS, YFSETQ. Germline trimming cut 0 bases from V and 6 bases from J; bases unmatched to any gene: 8. The CDR3 totals 16 residues. The chain's CDR3 is CASSLGAGGRMDTQYF. CDR3 nucleotides: TGCGCCAGCAGCTTGGGAGCGGGGGGCCGAATGGATACGCAGTATTTT.

The chain carries TRBV7-2 and TRBJ2-6, with TRBD2 as a possible D gene (7 bases). Germline CDR1 is SGHTA and CDR2 is FQGNSA. This CDR3 has 15 amino acids. V was shortened by 11 bases and J by 0 bases, with 14 bases between the two germline ends. The CDR3: CAGGGLSSGANVLTF. Written as DNA, the CDR3 is TGTGCCGGCGGGGGCCTGAGCTCTGGGGCCAACGTCCTGACTTTC. Together with reference TRBV7-2 and TRBJ2-6, the CDR3 gives the full variable domain: GAGVSQSPSNKVTEKGKDVELRCDPISGHTALYWYRQSLGQGLEFLIYFQGNSAPDKSGLPSDRFSAERTGGSVSTLTIQRTQQEDSAVYLCAGGGLSSGANVLTFGAGSRLTVL.

This rearrangement joins TRBV18 to TRBJ2-7; possible D gene TRBD1, 6 bases. Germline CDR1 KGHSH, CDR2 LQKENI. Trimming left V 3 bases short and J 3 bases short, with 12 bases between. There are 14 residues in the CDR3. CDR3 amino acids: CASSPFADSYEQYF. The DNA for the CDR3 is TGTGCCAGCTCACCGTTCGCGGACAGCTACGAGCAGTACTTC.

The genes are TRBV23-1 and TRBJ1-2, with D perhaps matching TRBD1 (6 bases). TRBV23-1 is reported as an ORF; its role is uncertain. Deletions cut 4 bases from V and 8 bases from J, with 20 bases between. This CDR3 comprises 15 residues. The CDR3 DNA reads TGCGCCAGCAGTCTCTCCCTCCAGGGGATATTAGGCTACACCTTC. It specifies CASSLSLQGILGYTF.

This clone was found a few times. The chain combines TRBV10-1 with TRBJ2-7; 7 bases are a match to TRBD1. The V segment lost 3 bases and the J segment 2 bases; nucleotides outside the gene matches: 10. Looked up from germline, CDR1 is WNHNN and CDR2 is SYGVQD (reference sequence). The CDR3 is 16 amino acids. Here the CDR3 DNA reads TGCGCCAGCAGTGACACCGGGACAGCCAATCCCTACGAGCAGTACTTC. Translating gives CASSDTGTANPYEQYF.

The rearrangement joins TRBV2 to TRBJ2-6, with D unclear. V was pared by 8 bases and J by 0 bases, with 2 bases between. Per the germline V gene, CDR1 is SNHLY and CDR2 is FYNNEI. This CDR3 region has 12 residues. The CDR3 DNA follows: TGTGCCAGCCACTCTGGGGCCAACGTCCTGACTTTC. It encodes CASHSGANVLTF. The whole variable domain, remainder taken from reference TRBV2 and TRBJ2-6, is EPEVTQTPSHQVTQMGQEVILRCVPISNHLYFYWYRQILGQKVEFLVSFYNNEISEKSEIFDDQFSVERPDGSNFTLKIRSTKLEDSAMYFCASHSGANVLTFGAGSRLTVL.

This chain links TRBV2 with TRBJ1-1, with D perhaps matching TRBD1 (5 bases). Germline V gene lookup returns CDR1 SNHLY and CDR2 FYNNEI. Trimming removed 7 bases from V and 1 base from J, with 13 bases in between. This CDR3 has 14 amino acids. CDR3 region: CASIETRANTEAFF. CDR3 sequence (DNA): TGTGCCAGCATCGAAACCAGGGCGAACACTGAAGCTTTCTTT.

V and J are TRBV28 and TRBJ2-7; 12 bases align to TRBD2. In germline, CDR1 is MDHEN, CDR2 SYDVKM. Unmatched junction bases numbered 5, after V lost 3 bases and J lost 2 bases. This CDR3 comprises 16 residues. The CDR3 nucleotides read TGTGCCAGCAGTTTCCCCCTAGCGGGGGGGCCCTACGAGCAGTACTTC. Protein: CASSFPLAGGPYEQYF.

This clone turned up a few times. This rearrangement joins TRBV7-2 to TRBJ1-1; 8 bases match TRBD1. Germline-derived CDR1 and CDR2 are SGHTA and FQGNSA. This CDR3 contains 12 residues. Trimming removed 5 bases from V and 8 bases from J; junction bases left unmatched: 4. CDR3 protein: CASSRTGLEAFF. The CDR3 bases are TGTGCCAGCAGCCGGACAGGGTTGGAAGCTTTCTTT. Looking up the rest from reference TRBV7-2 and TRBJ1-1 gives the full variable domain: GAGVSQSPSNKVTEKGKDVELRCDPISGHTALYWYRQSLGQGLEFLIYFQGNSAPDKSGLPSDRFSAERTGGSVSTLTIQRTQQEDSAVYLCASSRTGLEAFFGQGTRLTVV.

CDR3 sequence: CASSLAPSGYTDTQYF. The CDR3, as DNA: TGTGCCAGCAGCTTGGCCCCTAGCGGATACACAGATACGCAGTATTTT. The chain combines TRBV5-4 with TRBJ2-3; TRBD2 matches 7 bases. The J segment lost 2 bases and the V segment lost 0 bases, leaving 6 bases of the junction unmatched. CDR3 length: 16 residues. The germline CDR1 and CDR2 sequences are SGHNT and YYREEE (reference sequence).

This rearrangement joins TRBV5-1 to TRBJ1-2; D is perhaps TRBD1 (5 bases). This CDR3 is built from 14 residues. Trimming removed 0 bases from V and 7 bases from J, with 13 bases in between. From germline, CDR1 is SGHRS and CDR2 YFSETQ. The CDR3 is CASSLVGQRGGYTF. The CDR3 DNA is TGCGCCAGCAGCTTGGTGGGTCAAAGGGGTGGCTACACCTTC.

The V and J genes are TRBV5-6 and TRBJ1-1; perhaps TRBD1 as D (5 bases). This CDR3 spans 16 amino acids. Germline V gene data show CDR1 as SGHDT and CDR2 as YYEEEE. Trimming cost V 9 bases and J 0 bases, with 21 bases left between them. The CDR3 reads CATPRAQGNMNTEAFF. The CDR3 DNA reads as TGTGCCACCCCAAGGGCGCAGGGCAATATGAACACTGAAGCTTTCTTT.

This sequence joins TRBV5-1 and TRBJ1-1, with 7 bases matching TRBD1. CDR1 and CDR2 (germline): SGHRS, YFSETQ. With 0 bases clipped from V and 1 base from J, the junction kept 0 bases outside the gene matches. CDR3 size: 14 residues. In DNA form, the CDR3 reads TGCGCCAGCAGCTTGGGGACAGGGAACACTGAAGCTTTCTTT. This gives the protein CASSLGTGNTEAFF.

The V call is TRBV4-2, the J call TRBJ1-2; maybe TRBD1 (5 bases). V was cut by 1 base and J by 7 bases, with 16 bases left in between. The CDR3 totals 15 residues. Per the germline V gene, CDR1 is LGHNA and CDR2 is YNFKEQ. The CDR3 DNA reads as TGTGCCAGCAGCCAAGGGGCAGGGTATAACGTTGGCTACACCTTC. As protein: CASSQGAGYNVGYTF.